This TCR beta chain stems from a study of monozygotic twins with inflammatory bowel disease (dated by TCRdb to between 2017 and 2020). As for the study more broadly: The complete study included 28 monozygotic twin pairs: 19 IBD-discordant Danish pairs and nine German pairs, of which four were IBD-concordant and five were IBD-discordant. The search for disease-associated traits relied mainly on comparing IBD patients with their genetically identical healthy co-twins within discordant pairs. Each individual had, on average, about 151 000 unique TCRalpha sequences and 181 000 unique TCRbeta sequences available for analysis.

Worth noting for this clonotype: It lacks a known antigen.

The CDR3 starts with the cysteine, ends with the phenylalanine, and has 16 residues. The DNA is unrecorded. Study-wide findings and limitations: Because patients were on differing immunosuppressive treatments, the repertoires may have picked up extra background noise and inter-individual variability. Fewer clonotypes were shared with other individuals by IBD patients than by healthy twins, most markedly in patients showing signs of disease activity. The analysis was unable to tell apart different T cell subtypes. Repertoire similarity did not differ between concordant and discordant twins, which could be due to limited statistical power. No single strong signal or clonotype linked to IBD turned up in the results, so the idea that one exists was not supported. A decrease in TCRbeta repertoire diversity, as measured by inverse Simpson index, was observed in IBD patients compared with their healthy co-twins.

Receptor libraries were prepared by 5' RACE. The input for every TCR library was roughly 4,000 ng of total RNA. For each sample, cDNA synthesis was carried out in eight separate reactions using SMARTScribe reverse transcriptase. During cDNA synthesis, unique molecular identifiers containing a 6-nucleotide sample barcode were introduced by template switching. Two nested PCRs of approximately 16 and 10 cycles amplified the TCRalpha and TCRbeta cDNA, and bead purification followed each PCR. Before amplification, the cDNA was treated with uracil DNA-glycosylase and purified using the QIAquick PCR purification kit. The second PCR added Illumina TruSeq-compatible adapters along with sample-specific barcodes. TapeStation and Qubit were used to check library quality and concentration, and 5 ng of each library was pooled. Sequencing of the pooled libraries was done on an Illumina HiSeq2500 single-index Rapid Run using custom sequencing primers and 2 x 100 bp reads. The published analysis was carried out like this. PCR and sequencing errors were corrected by UMI-based consensus assembly using MiGEC version 1.2.6. MiXCR version 2.1.1 handled V(D)J alignment, clonotype assembly and CDR3 extraction. To normalise gene usage, clonotype sharing and MAIT/NKT TCR abundance, the top 1000, 10 000 and 20 000 clonotypes in each sample were analysed. After downsampling to 27 000 UMIs, diversity was calculated as the inverse Simpson index using the vegan R package. Paired Mann-Whitney U tests on discordant twin pairs were used, with Benjamini-Hochberg multiple-testing correction. TCRdb reprocessed the raw reads; every CDR3 protein sequence is a single record, and DNA is not supplied. The V and J calls were determined by TCRdb, not by the authors. This sample's clone table shows some 150,000 distinct CDR3 sequences. The ten most abundant clones make up 2.4% of the sample.

From each donor, an approximately 2.3 ml peripheral blood sample was collected into PAXgene tubes and kept at -80 degrees C. Without any T cell sorting, total RNA was extracted from whole blood using the PAXgene blood miRNA kit on an automated QIAcube. Peripheral blood from monozygotic twin pairs concordant or discordant for inflammatory bowel disease was subjected to deep TCRalpha and TCRbeta repertoire profiling with unique molecular barcoding. Smoking habits were recorded for all twin pairs, and individuals were classified as current, former or never smokers. Sequencing was carried out using blood. Recombination connected TRBV12-3 or TRBV12-4 to TRBJ2-1; TCRdb picks TRBD1, but there is no DNA to check that call. This receptor was identified in a human donor with ulcerative colitis or Crohn's disease, or a healthy co-twin of an affected twin (not recorded which). Here the CDR3 is given as CASSLRDRASYNEQFF.